This TCR beta chain was captured by sequencing in a study of tumor-infiltrating lymphocytes in primary liver carcinoma. The wider study: Sequenced samples came back with roughly 3.5 to 7.5 million productive TCRbeta reads, and the counts looked alike across tissue types. Study observations and caveats: It was in tumors, not blood, that the top-250-clone fraction was significantly higher (p = 0.039).

Between roughly 20 and 33 mg of unsorted bulk tissue served as the source from which RNA and DNA were co-extracted. With chronic HBV infection, the patients were also treatment-naive. The authors made TCR beta cDNA from around 500 ng total RNA with a constant-region primer. ARM-PCR was slightly modified, and three nested multiplex PCR rounds with it gave rise to the TCR beta libraries. Rounds one and two of PCR, each of around 11 cycles, were primed with TRBV1-TRBV30 forward primers and a C-beta reverse primer. One entry per CDR3 protein, called by TCRdb with MiXCR from the multiplex PCR reads. The table includes 95,000 to 150,000 distinct CDR3 sequences, around two thirds detected once. With 0 bases removed from V and 5 bases from J, the gap between germline ends came to 13 bases. From germline, CDR1 is MGHRA and CDR2 YSYEKL. The CDR3 is 15 amino acids. Points on this clonotype: Antigen unknown.

Sequencing used tumor-adjacent normal liver tissue. This clonotype originated in a woman between 55 and 75 years old with primary liver carcinoma and hepatitis B virus infection. This rearrangement joins TRBV4-1 to TRBJ2-5, with D possibly matching TRBD2 (7 bases). CDR3 residues: CASSQEERGGETQYF. The CDR3 DNA reads TGCGCCAGCAGCCAAGAAGAGAGGGGGGGCGAGACCCAGTACTTC.